The entry below describes one TCR beta chain. Antigen unknown. This specimen belongs to a study of OX40 agonist ivuxolimab in advanced cancers. As for the study in general: An agonistic human IgG2 monoclonal antibody against OX40 (CD134) was given. A mean age of around 66 years, range roughly 23 to 85, was recorded, and 80% to 90% were male.

This CDR3 is built from 11 residues. Germline lookup yields CDR1 SGHTA and CDR2 FQGNSA. V lost 5 bases to trimming and J lost 3 bases, with 2 bases between them. Data came from immunoSEQ multiplex PCR; TCRdb stores just in-frame clones and leaves some out. In the table there are 76,000 or so clones, 65% to 90% of which are singletons. Broader study findings: The authors did not determine the antigen specificity of the expanded peripheral T cells. Low normalized T-cell clonal expansion also characterized some of the nonresponders.

This receptor was obtained from an adult with an advanced solid tumor such as melanoma, head and neck, liver or kidney cancer. Here the sequenced sample was CD4+ or CD8+ T cells sorted from blood, taken in a trial of the OX40 agonist ivuxolimab. The V gene is TRBV7-2, the J gene TRBJ1-3; D gene unclear. The DNA for the CDR3 is TGTGCCAGCAGCCTTGGAAACACCATATATTTT. Its protein is CASSLGNTIYF. Full variable domain (missing parts from reference TRBV7-2 and TRBJ1-3): GAGVSQSPSNKVTEKGKDVELRCDPISGHTALYWYRQSLGQGLEFLIYFQGNSAPDKSGLPSDRFSAERTGGSVSTLTIQRTQQEDSAVYLCASSLGNTIYFGEGSWLTVV.